This is a list of T cell receptor beta chains from one sample in a study of Ad26.COV2.S vaccination and SARS-CoV-2 variants. The data were produced by immunoSEQ multiplex PCR, yet TCRdb's version contains in-frame clones alone and is incomplete. Seen here are about 350,000 clones, around 90% observed once, and the top ten hold 6.4%. Sequences were derived from peripheral blood, sampled in a trial of Ad26.COV2.S vaccine versus placebo. The receptors originated from a person between 18 and 65 years old who received the Ad26.COV2.S COVID-19 vaccine or a placebo. Each CDR3 is given with its conserved first and last residue. The D gene is left open where the match is weak. Size values are once, few and many counts, or a class for expanded clones, and some rows have none.

size,V,D,length,J,DNA,CDR3
-,TRBV5-4,TRBD2,14,TRBJ2-3,TGTGCCAGCAGCTCTTGGACTAGTTTGGATACGCAGTATTTT,CASSSWTSLDTQYF
few,TRBV7-2,-,15,TRBJ2-2,TGTGCCAGCAGCTCCCCGCCAAGAAAGGCCGGGGAGCTGTTTTTT,CASSSPPRKAGELFF
-,TRBV6-4,TRBD1,16,TRBJ1-6,TGTGCCAGCAGTGACACACCGACAGGGGGGGGTTCACCCCTCCACTTT,CASSDTPTGGGSPLHF
-,TRBV2,-,12,TRBJ2-7,TGTGCCAGCAGGATCAGCTCCTACGAGCAGTACTTC,CASRISSYEQYF
-,TRBV7-2,-,14,TRBJ2-7,TGTGCCAGCAGCTTAGTCGCAGGGGTCCACGAGCAGTACTTC,CASSLVAGVHEQYF
-,TRBV5-5,-,14,TRBJ1-1,TGTGCCAGCAGCTTAGTACAGCCATTCCTGACAGCTTTCTTT,CASSLVQPFLTAFF
-,TRBV5-6,TRBD1,16,TRBJ1-6,TGTGCCAGCAGCTTACCGGGACAGGGGACGATTTCACCCCTCCACTTT,CASSLPGQGTISPLHF
once,TRBV7-3,-,13,TRBJ2-5,TGTGCCAGCAGCTTAATCGGTGAGGAGACCCAGTACTTC,CASSLIGEETQYF
once,TRBV7-2,-,15,TRBJ1-3,TGTGCCAGCAGCTTAGTTCCTATTTCTGGAAACACCATATATTTT,CASSLVPISGNTIYF
-,TRBV14,-,15,TRBJ1-1,TGTGCCAGCAGCCCATCGGGACCGGGGAACACTGAAGCTTTCTTT,CASSPSGPGNTEAFF
few,TRBV19,TRBD1,15,TRBJ1-1,TGTGCCAGTAGAAAGGGGAGGGGGCGAGGCACTGAAGCTTTCTTT,CASRKGRGRGTEAFF
-,TRBV10-3,-,15,TRBJ2-2,TGTGCCATCAGTGTTTGGCAGGCGGACACCGGGGAGCTGTTTTTT,CAISVWQADTGELFF
-,TRBV4-1,-,18,TRBJ1-3,TGCGCCAGCAGCCAGGACAGAGCCCCATCGAGCTCTGGAAACACCATATATTTT,CASSQDRAPSSSGNTIYF
-,TRBV12-3/TRBV12-4,-,13,TRBJ2-6,TGTGCCACCCGGGGGTCTGGGGCCAACGTCCTGACTTTC,CATRGSGANVLTF
-,TRBV7-9,TRBD1,17,TRBJ2-5,TGTGCCAGCAGCTTCCCGTTTGGGACAGGGGACCAAGAGACCCAGTACTTC,CASSFPFGTGDQETQYF
-,TRBV6-2/TRBV6-3,-,14,TRBJ2-5,TGTGCCAGCAGTTACCGTGACACCCTGTTGACCCAGTACTTC,CASSYRDTLLTQYF
-,TRBV5-1,-,14,TRBJ2-4,TGCGCCAGCAGCCTGGAACGTACAGTAGACATTCAGTACTTC,CASSLERTVDIQYF
-,TRBV30,TRBD1,13,TRBJ1-3,TGTGCCTGGACGCAGGGGGCTGGAAACACCATATATTTT,CAWTQGAGNTIYF
-,TRBV29-1,TRBD2,15,TRBJ2-2,TGCAGCGTGGAAACTAGCGGGGCTTTTACCGGGGAGCTGTTTTTT,CSVETSGAFTGELFF
-,TRBV4-2,-,14,TRBJ1-6,TGTGCCAGCAGCCAAGAGCAGGAAAATTCACCCCTCCACTTT,CASSQEQENSPLHF
-,TRBV6-5,-,12,TRBJ2-1,TGTGCCAGCAGTTACACTAGGACCTCCCAGTTCTTC,CASSYTRTSQFF
few,TRBV2,TRBD1,15,TRBJ1-5,TGTGCCAGCAGTGCTTGGACAGGGGGCAATCAGCCCCAGCATTTT,CASSAWTGGNQPQHF
-,TRBV6-2/TRBV6-3,-,15,TRBJ1-4,TGTGCCAGCAGTCCACTTGAGGACATTCGCGAAAAACTGTTTTTT,CASSPLEDIREKLFF
-,TRBV4-2,-,13,TRBJ1-1,TGTGCCAGCAGCCAGGAACAGAACACTGAAGCTTTCTTT,CASSQEQNTEAFF
-,TRBV7-2,TRBD2,16,TRBJ2-1,TGTGCCAGCAGCCGTCGACTAGCGGGGACGTCGGGGGAGCAGTTCTTC,CASSRRLAGTSGEQFF
many,TRBV4-2,-,15,TRBJ1-2,TGTGCCAGCAGCCAAACCCTGGTCCACTTTGGGGGCTACACCTTC,CASSQTLVHFGGYTF
-,TRBV4-3,-,17,TRBJ1-2,TGCGCCAGCAGCCAAGTGAGGCAGGGCCCCACTAACTATGGCTACACCTTC,CASSQVRQGPTNYGYTF
once,TRBV7-2,-,12,TRBJ1-1,TGTGCCAGCAGCTTAGTTGGGGCGAGAGCTTTCTTT,CASSLVGARAFF
-,TRBV6-5,-,13,TRBJ2-1,TGTGCCAGCAGTTACTCACGGGGGAATGAGCAGTTCTTC,CASSYSRGNEQFF
-,TRBV7-2,-,16,TRBJ1-1,TGTGCCAGCAGCTCTCAACCCGGGACAAGGGACACTGAAGCTTTCTTT,CASSSQPGTRDTEAFF
-,TRBV19,TRBD2,16,TRBJ2-2,TGTGCCAGTAGTAAAACTAGCGGGGGGCACACCGGGGAGCTGTTTTTT,CASSKTSGGHTGELFF
-,TRBV7-2,-,14,TRBJ1-6,TGTGCCAGCAGCTTAGTTACAGGCGGCTCACCCCTCCACTTT,CASSLVTGGSPLHF
-,TRBV18,TRBD1,15,TRBJ2-6,TGTGCCAGCTCACTGGGACAGACTGGGGCCAACGTCCTGACTTTC,CASSLGQTGANVLTF
-,TRBV6-6,-,14,TRBJ1-6,TGTGCCAGCAGTTATAGAGGCTGGAGTTCACCCCTCCACTTT,CASSYRGWSSPLHF
-,TRBV30,-,14,TRBJ2-5,TGTGCCTGGAGTGTACTAAGGGGCGCGGAGACCCAGTACTTC,CAWSVLRGAETQYF
-,TRBV19,-,15,TRBJ2-5,TGTGCCAGTAGATTGGGCGAGGGGTATCAAGAGACCCAGTACTTC,CASRLGEGYQETQYF
-,TRBV4-1,-,17,TRBJ1-4,TGCGCCAGCAGCCAAATAGGGTCTGGGCTCATTAATGAAAAACTGTTTTTT,CASSQIGSGLINEKLFF
-,TRBV28,TRBD1,16,TRBJ1-1,TGTGCCAGCAGTTTAACCCAAGACAGGGGGGTCCCTGAAGCTTTCTTT,CASSLTQDRGVPEAFF
-,TRBV5-5,-,13,TRBJ2-5,TGTGCCAGCGAGGGCAGCAACCAAGAGACCCAGTACTTC,CASEGSNQETQYF
-,TRBV6-2/TRBV6-3,-,13,TRBJ1-2,TGTGCCAGCAGTTCGAGGTCTAACTATGGCTACACCTTC,CASSSRSNYGYTF
-,TRBV19,TRBD1,13,TRBJ2-1,TGTGCCAGTACCTCCCTACAGGGGAATGAGCAGTTCTTC,CASTSLQGNEQFF